The clone carrying this T cell receptor (beta chain) was seen only a few times. These data belong to a study of shared clonotypes between healthy human individuals. From germline, CDR1 is LNHDA and CDR2 SQIVND (reference sequence). The junction had 6 bases not matched to a gene; V was cut back by 9 bases and J by 7 bases. This CDR3 comprises 12 residues. Terminally differentiated effector memory CD45RA+ cells were excluded by CCR7 positive selection of CD45RO-negative cells. Some clones are missing from TCRdb's copy, which holds only in-frame ones; the method was immunoSEQ multiplex PCR. The repertoire includes around 2.1 million clones, about 93% of them detected once, and under 2% sits in the top ten.

This chain links TRBV19 with TRBJ1-1, with 9 bases matching TRBD1. Material for sequencing was naive CD8+ T cells from PBMCs. This TCR came from a man younger than 30 in good health. Some clones in this sample may be carry-over from other donors' samples. The CDR3 reads CASLTGGGEAFF. In DNA, the CDR3 is TGTGCCAGCCTAACAGGGGGCGGTGAAGCTTTCTTT.